This T cell receptor beta chain emerged from a study of T-cell memory formation after mild COVID-19. The study, taken as a whole, reports: The main location of contracting CD4+ clones was CM and EM, and that of contracting CD8+ clones was EMRA. The authors did not confirm SARS-CoV-2 specificity of second-wave clones peaking day 37. Balance between CD4 and CD8 was seen in clones contracting day 15 to 85, and a CD4+ lean was seen in later expanders.

With respect to this clonotype: Its antigen is undetermined.

Amplification by 5'RACE using constant-segment primers produced TCR alpha and TCR beta cDNA libraries that carried sample barcodes and UMIs. TCRdb reprocessed the 5' RACE reads via MiXCR and lists one record per CDR3 protein. The sample has 470,000 or so distinct CDR3 sequences, about 20% seen once. The sequence was collected from a man aged 18 to 30 who had mild COVID-19 (a few samples of this study predate the infection). Cell type and time point are not known. The sample was PBMCs or a T cell subset sorted from them (not recorded which).

This chain's CDR3 is CASSTESGLPTDTQYF. The CDR3 bases are TGCGCCAGCAGTACCGAGTCGGGTTTACCCACAGATACGCAGTATTTT. V gene TRBV5-1 combines with J gene TRBJ2-3; no reliable D call. Germline V gene lookup returns CDR1 SGHRS and CDR2 YFSETQ. V dropped 5 bases and J dropped 2 bases, with 18 bases sitting between them. The CDR3 has 16 amino acids.